Below, 29 T cell receptor beta chains from the same sample are listed, as sequenced in a study of read filtering for tumor transcriptome and immune sequencing. Molecular barcoded adaptors covering alpha/delta and beta/gamma chains were used on 400 to 450 ng RNA. One entry per CDR3 protein, called by TCRdb with MiXCR from the reads. The data show about 86,000 distinct CDR3 sequences, 12% seen once. The material sequenced was a population of CD138-negative cells sorted from bone marrow. The receptors originated from a donor aged 40 or older with multiple myeloma.

This clonotype occurred many times. V usage is TRBV7-9 and J usage is TRBJ2-7; possible D gene TRBD1, 5 bases. CDR1 is SEHNR, CDR2 FQNEAQ, per germline (reference sequence). The CDR3 covers 13 residues. Trimming cost V 0 bases and J 6 bases, with 9 bases left between them. The CDR3: CASSLAGRGEQYF. In DNA, the CDR3 is TGTGCCAGCAGCTTAGCGGGTAGGGGCGAGCAGTACTTC.

This clonotype was observed at least ten times. The V gene is TRBV7-2, the J gene TRBJ2-5, with D perhaps assigned TRBD1 or TRBD2 (7 bases each). Trimming removed 6 bases at V and 0 bases at J, with 35 bases between. The germline CDR1 and CDR2 sequences are SGHTA and FQGNSA. The CDR3 is made up of 22 amino acids. The DNA for the CDR3 is TGTGCCAGCAGTTCCGGGGTGAGGGGGCGCCTAGCGGCACAACGAGACCAAGAGACCCAGTACTTC. Its protein product is CASSSGVRGRLAAQRDQETQYF.

This clonotype was seen a few times. CDR3 sequence reads: CASSPTGQGEQETQYF. The CDR3 nucleotides are TGCGCCAGCAGCCCCACCGGACAGGGAGAGCAAGAGACCCAGTACTTC. The rearrangement links TRBV5-1 to TRBJ2-5; 8 bases are a match to TRBD1. V shed 4 bases and J 2 bases; nucleotides not matched to a gene: 10. The CDR3 runs 16 residues. Germline-derived CDR1 and CDR2 are SGHRS and YFSETQ.

The table lists this clonotype with many counts. The chain couples TRBV19 to TRBJ2-7; TRBD1 is a possible D gene (5 bases). V was clipped by 1 base and J by 2 bases, with 12 bases between them. The CDR3 consists of 15 residues. CDR1 is LNHDA and CDR2 is SQIVND in the germline V gene (reference sequence). The CDR3 sequence is CASSIGAGFTYEQYF. CDR3 DNA sequence: TGTGCCAGTAGTATAGGTGCAGGGTTTACCTACGAGCAGTACTTC.

This clonotype was detected many times. The DNA of the CDR3 is TGCAGTGCTAGAGAGAAGATGGGGGGCCAAGAGACCCAGTACTTC. Its translation is CSAREKMGGQETQYF. The rearrangement links TRBV20-1 to TRBJ2-5; a weak D match, TRBD2 (6 bases). The CDR3 length is 15 residues. V was clipped by 0 bases and J by 1 base, with 12 bases between them. Germline lookup yields CDR1 DFQATT and CDR2 SNEGSKA (reference sequence).

This clonotype was found many times. The DNA for the CDR3 is TGTGCCATCAGTGAATCCCTAGCGGAAGAGCAGTACTTC. Translation gives CAISESLAEEQYF. The chain recombines TRBV10-3 with TRBJ2-7, with 7 bases matching TRBD2. Per germline, CDR1 ENHRY and CDR2 SYGVKD. V lost 3 bases, J lost 7 bases, and 6 bases stayed unmatched. The CDR3 length is 13 residues.

The chain employs TRBV20-1 and TRBJ2-1, with 14 nucleotides matching TRBD2. The CDR3 loop spans 18 amino acids. Germline CDR1 reads DFQATT; CDR2 reads SNEGSKA (reference sequence). J lost 9 bases, V lost 2 bases, and 15 bases had no gene match. CDR3 in DNA: TGCAGTGCTAGATCCCCCAGGACTAGCGGGAGGTTGTGGAGTGAGCAGTTCTTC. It codes for CSARSPRTSGRLWSEQFF.

This clonotype was counted between two and nine times. CDR3 protein: CASSLELRGLNAEAFF. The CDR3 DNA is TGTGCCAGCAGCTTAGAGTTGAGGGGCCTAAACGCTGAAGCTTTCTTT. The rearrangement uses TRBV11-2 and TRBJ1-1; possible D gene TRBD1, 5 bases. The CDR3 length is 16 residues. Trimming pared 0 bases from V and 6 bases from J, leaving 17 bases between. Germline lookup yields CDR1 SGHAT and CDR2 FQNNGV.

On this clonotype: A far larger clone is just one base off, so this is likely a read error. The rearrangement links TRBV5-6 to TRBJ2-1, with TRBD2 matching over 16 bases. This CDR3 spans 16 amino acids. The germline V gene encodes CDR1 SGHDT and CDR2 YYEEEE. V lost 4 bases to trimming and J lost 10 bases; unmatched junction nucleotides: 8. Written as DNA, the CDR3 is TGTGCCAGCAGCCCGGGACTAGCGGGAGGGGGGCACGAGCAGTTCTTC. Translating gives CASSPGLAGGGHEQFF.

This clonotype was detected many times. V gene TRBV7-9 combines with J gene TRBJ2-1, with unresolved D. V was pared by 5 bases and J by 4 bases, with 12 bases between. Per the germline V gene, CDR1 is SEHNR and CDR2 is FQNEAQ (reference sequence). The CDR3 totals 14 residues. The CDR3 coding sequence is TGTGCCAGCAGCGCCCAGATAATTTACAATGAGCAGTTCTTC. Translating it yields CASSAQIIYNEQFF.

Notes on this clonotype: One base away lies a much larger clone, so this may be a sequencing read error. The rearrangement uses TRBV5-1 and TRBJ2-5; 9 bases match TRBD1. Germline lookup yields CDR1 SGHRS and CDR2 YFSETQ. The CDR3 totals 14 residues. The chain's CDR3 is CARSLEGQGKTQYF. DNA for the CDR3: TGCGCCCGCAGCTTGGAGGGACAGGGAAAGACCCAGTACTTC. The full variable domain, rest sourced from reference TRBV5-1 and TRBJ2-5, is KAGVTQTPRYLIKTRGQQVTLSCSPISGHRSVSWYQQTPGQGLQFLFEYFSETQRNKGNFPGRFSGRQFSNSRSEMNVSTLELGDSALYLCARSLEGQGKTQYFGPGTRLLVL.

This clonotype was counted at least ten times. CDR3 nucleotides: TGTGCCAGCAGCCTCAGCGGACTAGCGGGTGAGCAGTTCTTC. It translates to CASSLSGLAGEQFF. The chain employs TRBV7-8 and TRBJ2-1; 11 bases are shared with TRBD2. Looked up from germline, CDR1 is SGHVS and CDR2 is FQNEAQ. This CDR3 contains 14 residues. With V trimmed by 5 bases and J by 9 bases, 6 bases remained unmatched.

In its sample, this clonotype was seen many times. The V and J genes are TRBV3-1 and TRBJ2-7, with no clear D. V was clipped by 0 bases and J by 5 bases, with 8 bases between them. This CDR3 region has 13 residues. Per germline, CDR1 LGHDT and CDR2 YNNKEL (reference sequence). This chain's CDR3 is CASSQESAHEQYF. CDR3 nucleotides: TGTGCCAGCAGCCAAGAGTCCGCCCACGAGCAGTACTTC.

This clonotype was counted many times. The chain is built from TRBV12-3 or TRBV12-4 and TRBJ2-3, with D possibly matching TRBD2 (6 bases). The CDR3 is 16 amino acids. The V and J ends lost 2 bases and 2 bases respectively, with 14 bases between them. The CDR3 reads CASSLWGGTFTDTQYF. The CDR3 DNA sequence: TGTGCCAGCAGTTTATGGGGCGGGACCTTCACAGATACGCAGTATTTT.

The table lists this clonotype with many counts. The chain couples TRBV28 to TRBJ1-4, with TRBD1 matching 7 bases. V lost 10 bases to trimming and J lost 3 bases; unmatched junction nucleotides: 8. The germline V gene encodes CDR1 MDHEN and CDR2 SYDVKM. CDR3 length equals 14 residues. The CDR3 region has the DNA TGTGCCATAAGGGGGCGAATACCTAATGAAAAACTGTTTTTT. Encoded protein: CAIRGRIPNEKLFF.

This clonotype was recorded many times. This chain joins TRBV24-1 and TRBJ2-1; possible D gene TRBD2, 6 bases. CDR1 KGHDR and CDR2 SFDVKD come from the germline V gene. Trimming stripped 4 bases from V and 1 base from J, with 13 bases between. The CDR3 has 16 residues. The CDR3 nucleotides are TGTGCCACCAGTGACCCCGGGGCGGGGTCCTACAATGAGCAGTTCTTC. Amino acid sequence: CATSDPGAGSYNEQFF.

The chain is built from TRBV5-1 and TRBJ2-1; 11 nucleotides agree with TRBD1. The junction had 5 bases not matched to a gene; V was cut back by 4 bases and J by 8 bases. This CDR3 spans 14 amino acids. CDR1 and CDR2 (germline): SGHRS, YFSETQ. CDR3 in DNA: TGCGCCAGCAGCCCTCGGGACAGGGGGTATGAGCAGTTCTTC. Translation: CASSPRDRGYEQFF.

This clonotype was recorded many times. The J gene is TRBJ2-1, the V gene TRBV3-1, with 9 nucleotides matching TRBD2. The CDR3 has 17 residues. CDR1 LGHDT and CDR2 YNNKEL come from the germline V gene (reference sequence). V lost 0 bases and J lost 3; bases outside the gene matches: 6. The CDR3 protein is CASSQDLTSGRYNEQFF. As DNA, the CDR3 is TGTGCCAGCAGCCAAGATTTAACTAGCGGGCGCTACAATGAGCAGTTCTTC.

This clonotype was detected many times. The genes are TRBV3-1 and TRBJ2-1; TRBD2 matches at 11 bases. V shed 0 bases and J 9 bases; nucleotides not matched to a gene: 7. Germline loops: CDR1 LGHDT, CDR2 YNNKEL (reference sequence). There are 16 residues in the CDR3. The CDR3: CASSQDLIAGGSEQFF. DNA for the CDR3: TGTGCCAGCAGCCAAGATCTAATAGCGGGAGGGAGTGAGCAGTTCTTC.

This clonotype has more than one count but fewer than ten. The chain combines TRBV24-1 with TRBJ2-1; 7 nucleotides match TRBD2. J was trimmed by 5 bases and V by 0 bases; bases with no gene match: 6. The CDR3 has 16 residues. CDR1 is KGHDR, CDR2 SFDVKD, per germline. CDR3 DNA: TGTGCCACCAGTGATTTGACGGCTAGCGGAGACAATGAGCAGTTCTTC. The encoded protein is CATSDLTASGDNEQFF.

Details on this clonotype: This could be a read error, since a much larger clone is one nucleotide away. No conserved phenylalanine or tryptophan is present at the end of the CDR3, so a read error is the likely explanation. V gene TRBV5-1 combines with J gene TRBJ1-1; D remains unclear. Trimming took 6 bases from V and 4 from J, leaving 13 bases between them. The germline CDR1 and CDR2 sequences are SGHRS and YFSETQ. The CDR3 loop spans 13 amino acids. CDR3 DNA sequence: TGCGCCAGCACTCGAACGGTTGGCACTGAAGCTTTCCTT. Translation gives CASTRTVGTEAFL.

This clonotype was seen repeatedly, ten times or more. This sequence joins TRBV28 and TRBJ2-7; unclear D gene. Trimming left V 10 bases short and J 5 bases short, with 18 bases between. The CDR3 consists of 13 residues. Germline V CDR1 and CDR2: MDHEN, SYDVKM. The DNA of the CDR3 is TGTGCCACCCGAAAGACCCCACTCCACGAGCAGTACTTC. It yields the protein CATRKTPLHEQYF.

This clonotype was observed many times. V usage is TRBV5-1 and J usage is TRBJ2-3; 7 bases match TRBD2. Trimming at V came to 0 bases and at J to 3 bases, leaving 7 bases not matched to a gene. Germline V gives CDR1 SGHRS, CDR2 YFSETQ. This CDR3 comprises 16 residues. The CDR3 DNA reads TGCGCCAGCAGCTTGGAAGGACTAGGCAGGACAGATACGCAGTATTTT. Protein: CASSLEGLGRTDTQYF.

This clonotype was recorded a few times. The chain links TRBV11-3 to TRBJ1-1, with 10 nucleotides matching TRBD1. The J segment lost 6 bases and the V segment lost 6 bases, leaving 13 bases of the junction unmatched. The CDR3 extends over 16 amino acids. Germline V gives CDR1 SGHNT, CDR2 YENEEA. CDR3 residues: CASSMGLGQGSPEAFF. Here the CDR3 DNA reads TGTGCCAGCAGTATGGGTCTGGGACAGGGGTCCCCTGAAGCTTTCTTT.

This clonotype was counted ten times or more. DNA of the CDR3: TGCGCCTCTAAACCCAGGGAGAACACCGGGGAGCTGTTTTTT. This translates into CASKPRENTGELFF. The chain carries TRBV5-1 and TRBJ2-2; possibly TRBD1 for D (5 bases). CDR3 length: 14 residues. CDR1 is SGHRS, CDR2 YFSETQ, per germline. V gave up 10 bases and J gave up 1 base, with 14 bases separating them. The full variable domain, its missing parts supplied by reference TRBV5-1 and TRBJ2-2, is KAGVTQTPRYLIKTRGQQVTLSCSPISGHRSVSWYQQTPGQGLQFLFEYFSETQRNKGNFPGRFSGRQFSNSRSEMNVSTLELGDSALYLCASKPRENTGELFFGEGSRLTVL.

The sample holds many counts of this clonotype. The chain couples TRBV7-2 to TRBJ2-1, with 7 bases fitting TRBD1. CDR1 is SGHTA and CDR2 is FQGNSA in the germline V gene. The V segment lost 4 bases and the J segment 8 bases; nucleotides outside the gene matches: 8. CDR3 length: 14 amino acids. CDR3 loop: CASSYPRDRHEQFF. The CDR3 nucleotides read TGTGCCAGCAGCTATCCCCGGGACAGACATGAGCAGTTCTTC.

This clonotype has a count of ten or more. The rearrangement links TRBV9 to TRBJ1-2; no definite D call. Per the germline V gene, CDR1 is SGDLS and CDR2 is YYNGEE. Trimming shortened V by 4 bases and J by 4 bases, and 11 bases separated the two germline ends. There are 13 residues in the CDR3. CDR3 amino acids: CASSKAQSYGYTF. The DNA for the CDR3 is TGTGCCAGCAGCAAAGCACAGAGCTATGGCTACACCTTC.

This clonotype has at least ten counts. The chain uses TRBV9 and TRBJ2-1; D is unresolved. This CDR3 is 14 amino acids long. CDR1 is SGDLS and CDR2 is YYNGEE in the germline V gene. The V end lost 0 bases, the J end lost 3 bases, and 7 bases lay between the germline ends. The DNA for the CDR3 is TGTGCCAGCAGCGTAGATTCCAGCTACAATGAGCAGTTCTTC. It is translated as CASSVDSSYNEQFF.

This chain connects TRBV11-2 to TRBJ2-6, with 7 bases that match TRBD1. The CDR3 totals 16 residues. Looked up from germline, CDR1 is SGHAT and CDR2 is FQNNGV. J lost 3 bases, V lost 5 bases, and 7 bases had no gene match. CDR3 DNA sequence: TGTGCCAGCAGCACGGGACAGTCGAGTGGGGCCAACGTCCTGACTTTC. It is translated as CASSTGQSSGANVLTF.